A single sample is the source of the 28 T cell receptor beta chains below, sequenced in a study of blood T cell repertoires in COVID-19. Clones were read by immunoSEQ multiplex PCR, and TCRdb kept only the in-frame ones, dropping some. Among approximately 230,000 clones, just under 85% were seen once, and the ten largest hold 14% to 15%. Sequenced material: PBMCs or T cells enriched from blood (not recorded which). These receptors were obtained from a man between 35 and 55 years old who had recovered from COVID-19.

The CDR3 DNA follows: TGCAGCGTTTCTGAGACAGGGCCTGGAAACACCATATATTTT. Its translation: CSVSETGPGNTIYF. V and J are TRBV29-1 and TRBJ1-3, with 7 bases lining up with TRBD1. V gave up 5 bases and J gave up 2 bases; unmatched junction bases: 6. The CDR3 is 14 residues long. The germline V gene has CDR1 SQVTM and CDR2 ANQGSEA.

The chain combines TRBV3-1 (or the pseudogene TRBV3-2) with TRBJ1-4; D ambiguous. Deletions cut 1 base from V and 7 bases from J, with 10 bases between. CDR3 length: 14 residues. From germline, CDR1 is LGHDT and CDR2 YNNKEL (reference sequence). The CDR3 loop is CASSQAPGGEKLFF. The CDR3 bases are TGTGCCAGCAGCCAAGCGCCTGGAGGTGAAAAACTGTTTTTT.

This rearrangement joins TRBV11-2 to TRBJ1-1; TRBD1 agrees at 8 bases. This CDR3 is 16 amino acids long. The germline V gene has CDR1 SGHAT and CDR2 FQNNGV. J gave up 0 bases and V 5 bases, and 8 bases lay outside the gene matches. CDR3 coding DNA: TGTGCCAGCAGCCCAGGGGGCGCCGGGGTGAACACTGAAGCTTTCTTT. It yields the protein CASSPGGAGVNTEAFF.

This clone has just a few counts. The chain has TRBV7-2 and TRBJ1-2; 8 bases fit TRBD1. The V gene's germline CDR1 is SGHTA and CDR2 FQGNSA. J was trimmed by 3 bases and V by 3 bases; bases with no gene match: 3. CDR3 length equals 14 residues. The CDR3 nucleotides read TGTGCCAGCAGCTTGTACAGGGGGGACTATGGCTACACCTTC. It is translated as CASSLYRGDYGYTF.

The chain couples TRBV3-1 (or the pseudogene TRBV3-2) to TRBJ1-3, with D possibly TRBD1 on 6 matching bases. The germline V and J ends were trimmed by 2 bases and 8 bases, with 19 bases remaining between them. The CDR3 is 16 amino acids. CDR1 and CDR2 (germline): LGHDT, YNNKEL (reference sequence). The CDR3 here is CASSQRGAALRDTIYF. In DNA, the CDR3 is TGTGCCAGCAGCCAACGGGGGGCTGCGCTCCGGGACACCATATATTTT.

This clone was detected only once. The chain carries TRBV20-1 and TRBJ1-5; D is uncertain. From germline, CDR1 is DFQATT and CDR2 SNEGSKA (reference sequence). Trimming took off 3 bases at V and 0 bases at J, with 9 bases between the two ends. The CDR3 is 14 residues long. CDR3 residues: CSASREVSNQPQHF. CDR3 bases: TGCAGTGCTAGTCGCGAGGTTAGCAATCAGCCCCAGCATTTT.

This chain uses TRBV9 with TRBJ2-1, with D unresolved. The CDR3 consists of 14 residues. The V end lost 0 bases, the J end lost 1 base, and 5 bases lay between the germline ends. Germline V gives CDR1 SGDLS, CDR2 YYNGEE. The DNA of the CDR3 is TGTGCCAGCAGCGTAGGGAGTTCCTACAATGAGCAGTTCTTC. Translated, it gives CASSVGSSYNEQFF.

V is TRBV18 and J is TRBJ1-6, with 7 bases identical to TRBD1. J lost 6 bases, V lost 0 bases, and 5 bases had no gene match. The germline gives CDR1 KGHSH, CDR2 LQKENI. The CDR3 extends over 16 amino acids. The CDR3 protein is CASSPPGTEPNSPLHF. As DNA, the CDR3 is TGTGCCAGCTCACCACCTGGGACAGAACCTAATTCACCCCTCCACTTT.

The rearrangement joins TRBV7-3 to TRBJ2-3; a weak D match, TRBD1 (5 bases). From germline, CDR1 is SGHTA and CDR2 FQGTGA. This CDR3 contains 16 residues. Trimming took 1 base from V and 0 from J, leaving 11 bases between them. CDR3 region: CASSLMSGFSTDTQYF. The CDR3 DNA reads TGTGCCAGCAGCTTAATGTCAGGGTTTAGCACAGATACGCAGTATTTT.

This rearrangement joins TRBV7-9 to TRBJ1-6; D is undetermined. The CDR3 covers 12 residues. The germline V gene has CDR1 SEHNR and CDR2 FQNEAQ (reference sequence). V lost 8 bases and J lost 10, with 12 bases in between. CDR3: CASAYLDSPLHF. The CDR3 nucleotides read TGTGCCAGCGCTTACCTAGACTCACCCCTCCACTTT.

The chain couples TRBV3-1 (or the pseudogene TRBV3-2) to TRBJ1-3; tentative D call: TRBD1 (6 bases). CDR1 is LGHDT, CDR2 YNNKEL, per germline (reference sequence). This CDR3 comprises 15 residues. V lost 2 bases, J lost 0 bases, and 8 bases lay in between. The CDR3 DNA reads as TGTGCCAGCAGCCAACTCAGGGGCTCTGGAAACACCATATATTTT. Its translation is CASSQLRGSGNTIYF.

The V and J genes are TRBV11-3 and TRBJ2-5, with 7 bases identical to TRBD2. Germline-derived CDR1 and CDR2 are SGHNT and YENEEA. CDR3 length equals 15 residues. V lost 0 bases to trimming and J lost 5 bases; unmatched junction nucleotides: 6. CDR3 DNA sequence: TGTGCCAGCAGCTTAGAGGGAGGGGCCAGGGAGACCCAGTACTTC. Translated: CASSLEGGARETQYF.

Details on this clone: This same CDR3 is encoded by further DNA sequences in the sample. This chain links TRBV18 with TRBJ1-2; 7 positions agree with TRBD1. CDR3 length: 14 residues. The germline V gene encodes CDR1 KGHSH and CDR2 LQKENI. V shed 4 bases, J shed 0 bases, and the junction held 2 bases outside the gene matches. CDR3 sequence reads: CASSRDSSNYGYTF. In DNA form, the CDR3 reads TGTGCCAGCTCACGGGACAGCTCTAACTATGGCTACACCTTC.

This chain joins TRBV5-1 and TRBJ2-7; TRBD2 matches at 12 bases. V lost 4 bases, J lost 5 bases, and 7 bases stayed unmatched. The CDR3 runs 15 residues. Germline CDR1 reads SGHRS; CDR2 reads YFSETQ. The CDR3 sequence: CASSPLAGGPNEQYF. CDR3 nucleotide sequence: TGCGCCAGCAGCCCTCTAGCGGGAGGGCCCAACGAGCAGTACTTC.

The rearrangement joins TRBV19 to TRBJ1-6; the D is unclear. Between the trimmed V and J ends, which lost 7 bases and 10 bases, there was a span of 14 bases. Germline CDR1 is LNHDA and CDR2 is SQIVND (reference sequence). The CDR3 loop spans 13 amino acids. CDR3 DNA: TGTGCCAGTACGGAAGGGAGGTACTCACCCCTCCACTTT. Protein product: CASTEGRYSPLHF.

This clone was detected a few times. The chain employs TRBV7-3 and TRBJ2-5, with D tentatively TRBD1 (5 bases). This CDR3 has 15 amino acids. CDR1 and CDR2 (germline): SGHTA, FQGTGA. Trimming cost V 1 base and J 2 bases, with 11 bases left between them. CDR3 nucleotides: TGTGCCAGCAGCTTAAGCAGGGCAGGGCAAGAGACCCAGTACTTC. This sequence encodes CASSLSRAGQETQYF.

This chain joins TRBV30 and TRBJ1-4, with a tentative D call TRBD1 (5 bases). CDR1 GTSNPN and CDR2 SVGIG come from the germline V gene (reference sequence). Trimming cost V 0 bases and J 8 bases, with 7 bases left between them. The CDR3 runs to 12 residues. CDR3 protein: CAWSVGAEKLFF. The DNA for the CDR3 is TGTGCCTGGAGTGTAGGGGCAGAAAAACTGTTTTTT.

This rearrangement joins TRBV7-9 to TRBJ2-3, with 7 bases identical to TRBD2. Germline loops: CDR1 SEHNR, CDR2 FQNEAQ (reference sequence). The CDR3 has 15 residues. Losses at the gene ends were 8 bases for V and 4 bases for J; bases not matched to a gene: 12. CDR3 DNA: TGTGCCAGCTCCTCTCCCCCTGGGGGGGCAGATACGCAGTATTTT. Protein product: CASSSPPGGADTQYF.

The CDR3 loop is CAWSAQGSYGYTF. CDR3 DNA sequence: TGTGCCTGGAGTGCACAGGGCAGCTATGGCTACACCTTC. The chain combines TRBV30 with TRBJ1-2; maybe TRBD1 (6 bases). This CDR3 has 13 amino acids. CDR1 and CDR2 from the germline V gene are GTSNPN and SVGIG (reference sequence). Trimming removed 1 base at V and 4 bases at J, with 10 bases between.

The chain carries TRBV14 and TRBJ2-3; TRBD2 might be the D (6 bases). Trimming cost V 1 base and J 2 bases, with 16 bases left between them. This CDR3 spans 17 amino acids. CDR1 and CDR2 from the germline V gene are SGHDN and FVKESK. The CDR3 reads CASSQGGGTSYTDTQYF. As DNA, the CDR3 is TGTGCCAGCAGCCAAGGTGGGGGGACCTCATACACAGATACGCAGTATTTT. The variable domain in full, with the rest retrieved from reference TRBV14 and TRBJ2-3, is EAGVTQFPSHSVIEKGQTVTLRCDPISGHDNLYWYRRVMGKEIKFLLHFVKESKQDESGMPNNRFLAERTGGTYSTLKVQPAELEDSGVYFCASSQGGGTSYTDTQYFGPGTRLTVL.

The CDR3 DNA reads TGTGCCAGCAGCGGACAGGGGAGGAATTCACCCCTCCACTTT. Its protein product is CASSGQGRNSPLHF. This chain connects TRBV27 to TRBJ1-6; 9 positions match TRBD1. V shed 6 bases and J 7 bases; nucleotides not matched to a gene: 4. CDR3 size: 14 residues. Germline CDR1 is MNHEY and CDR2 is SMNVEV (reference sequence).

The V gene is TRBV19, the J gene TRBJ1-5; D is ambiguous. Germline V lookup: CDR1 LNHDA, CDR2 SQIVND (reference sequence). The ends were cut back, 3 bases at V and 4 bases at J, with 7 bases in the middle. The CDR3 runs to 13 residues. CDR3 DNA: TGTGCCAGTAGTATTGACTGGAATCAGCCCCAGCATTTT. Its protein product is CASSIDWNQPQHF.

The chain employs TRBV15 and TRBJ1-4; 8 bases line up with TRBD1. V gave up 1 base and J gave up 7 bases; unmatched junction bases: 5. The CDR3 totals 15 residues. Germline V lookup: CDR1 LNHNV, CDR2 YYDKDF (reference sequence). CDR3 in DNA: TGTGCCACCAGCAGAGCAGCAGGGGGCTCTGAAAAACTGTTTTTT. Translation: CATSRAAGGSEKLFF. Based on the CDR3 plus reference TRBV15 and TRBJ1-4, the full variable domain is DAMVIQNPRYQVTQFGKPVTLSCSQTLNHNVMYWYQQKSSQAPKLLFHYYDKDFNNEADTPDNFQSRRPNTSFCFLDIRSPGLGDTAMYLCATSRAAGGSEKLFFGSGTQLSVL.

On this clone itself: This sample also contains other DNA sequences that code for the same CDR3. The chain uses TRBV5-1 and TRBJ1-6, with TRBD1 matching 8 bases. Trimming removed 0 bases from V and 10 bases from J; junction bases left unmatched: 6. This CDR3 contains 15 residues. Germline CDR1 and CDR2: SGHRS and YFSETQ. CDR3 region: CASSLAGTGRSPLHF. In DNA form, the CDR3 reads TGCGCCAGCAGCTTGGCCGGGACAGGCCGATCACCCCTCCACTTT.

V and J are TRBV7-2 and TRBJ1-1, with D perhaps matching TRBD1 (6 bases). V was cut by 0 bases and J by 5 bases, with 10 bases left in between. The CDR3 is made up of 14 amino acids. Germline-derived CDR1 and CDR2 are SGHTA and FQGNSA. The CDR3 protein is CASSLAGAATEAFF. The CDR3, as DNA: TGTGCCAGCAGCTTAGCGGGGGCGGCGACTGAAGCTTTCTTT.

The chain employs TRBV7-2 and TRBJ2-2; the D gene is possibly TRBD1 (6 bases). Deletions cut 3 bases from V and 6 bases from J, with 14 bases between. Germline-derived CDR1 and CDR2 are SGHTA and FQGNSA. CDR3 length: 15 amino acids. CDR3 in DNA: TGTGCCAGCAGCTTGAACAGGGCTGCCGCCGGGGAGCTGTTTTTT. It encodes CASSLNRAAAGELFF. Based on the CDR3 plus reference TRBV7-2 and TRBJ2-2, the full variable domain is GAGVSQSPSNKVTEKGKDVELRCDPISGHTALYWYRQSLGQGLEFLIYFQGNSAPDKSGLPSDRFSAERTGGSVSTLTIQRTQQEDSAVYLCASSLNRAAAGELFFGEGSRLTVL.

V usage is TRBV11-2 and J usage is TRBJ1-2, with D unclear. The length of the CDR3 is 13 residues. Germline loops: CDR1 SGHAT, CDR2 FQNNGV. Trimming cost V 1 base and J 8 bases, with 11 bases left between them. CDR3 sequence reads: CASSLGALRGYTF. The CDR3 nucleotides are TGTGCCAGCAGCTTAGGGGCGCTACGGGGCTACACCTTC.

The chain carries TRBV19 and TRBJ1-5, with a weak D call TRBD1 (6 bases). V was pared by 5 bases and J by 1 base, with 9 bases between. The CDR3 is 14 amino acids. CDR1 LNHDA and CDR2 SQIVND come from the germline V gene (reference sequence). The CDR3 DNA reads TGTGCCAGTAGTTTGACAGGCAGCAATCAGCCCCAGCATTTT. Translated, it gives CASSLTGSNQPQHF.